These 4 T cell receptor beta chains were all obtained from the same sample, sequenced in a study of blood T cell repertoires in COVID-19. Sequenced by immunoSEQ multiplex PCR; TCRdb stores in-frame clones only, minus some. The sample contains around 300,000 clones, 80% to 90% of which appear only once. The sequencing sample was made of peripheral blood. These receptors were obtained from a woman in her seventies with acute or convalescent COVID-19.

This chain uses TRBV5-1 with TRBJ2-2; no clear D. V gave up 3 bases and J gave up 0 bases, with 15 bases separating them. Germline V gives CDR1 SGHRS, CDR2 YFSETQ. There are 17 residues in the CDR3. The CDR3 loop reads CASSSTRSYANTGELFF. The DNA for the CDR3 is TGCGCCAGCAGCTCGACCAGGTCATATGCGAACACCGGGGAGCTGTTTTTT.

This chain uses TRBV3-1 (or the pseudogene TRBV3-2) with TRBJ2-3, with D perhaps matching TRBD1 (5 bases). Trimming removed 3 bases from V and 4 bases from J, with 17 bases in between. Germline CDR1 LGHDT, CDR2 YNNKEL (reference sequence). The CDR3 length is 16 residues. The CDR3 spells CASSHIRVGQADTQYF. In DNA, the CDR3 is TGTGCCAGCAGCCACATACGGGTGGGGCAAGCAGATACGCAGTATTTT.

About this clone: Other DNA sequences in the sample encode the same CDR3. The chain joins TRBV19 to TRBJ1-5; 9 bases map to TRBD1. With V trimmed by 6 bases and J by 1 base, 1 base remained unmatched. Germline CDR1 LNHDA, CDR2 SQIVND (reference sequence). CDR3 length: 14 amino acids. This CDR3 is CASRQGASNQPQHF. CDR3 in DNA: TGTGCCAGTAGACAGGGGGCAAGCAATCAGCCCCAGCATTTT.

This sequence joins TRBV10-3 and TRBJ1-2; D not certain. Germline CDR1 ENHRY, CDR2 SYGVKD. CDR3 length: 15 amino acids. The germline V and J ends were trimmed by 2 bases and 3 bases, with 13 bases remaining between them. The CDR3 DNA reads as TGTGCCATCAGTGAGATGTTTAGGAGAGACTATGGCTACACCTTC. It translates to CAISEMFRRDYGYTF.